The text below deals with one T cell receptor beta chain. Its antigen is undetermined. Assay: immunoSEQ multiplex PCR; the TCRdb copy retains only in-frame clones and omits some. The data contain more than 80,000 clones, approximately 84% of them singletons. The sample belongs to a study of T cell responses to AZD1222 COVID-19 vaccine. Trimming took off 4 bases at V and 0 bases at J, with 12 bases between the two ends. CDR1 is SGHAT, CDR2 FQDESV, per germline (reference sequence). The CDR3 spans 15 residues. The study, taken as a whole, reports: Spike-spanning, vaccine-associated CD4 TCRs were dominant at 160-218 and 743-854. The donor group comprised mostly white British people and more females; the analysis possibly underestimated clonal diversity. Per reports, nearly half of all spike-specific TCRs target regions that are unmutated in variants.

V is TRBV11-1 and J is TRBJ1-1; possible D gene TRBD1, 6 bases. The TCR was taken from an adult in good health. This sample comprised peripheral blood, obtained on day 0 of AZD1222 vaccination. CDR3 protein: CASSSGTTLNTEAFF. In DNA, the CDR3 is TGTGCCAGCAGCTCCGGGACAACACTGAACACTGAAGCTTTCTTT.